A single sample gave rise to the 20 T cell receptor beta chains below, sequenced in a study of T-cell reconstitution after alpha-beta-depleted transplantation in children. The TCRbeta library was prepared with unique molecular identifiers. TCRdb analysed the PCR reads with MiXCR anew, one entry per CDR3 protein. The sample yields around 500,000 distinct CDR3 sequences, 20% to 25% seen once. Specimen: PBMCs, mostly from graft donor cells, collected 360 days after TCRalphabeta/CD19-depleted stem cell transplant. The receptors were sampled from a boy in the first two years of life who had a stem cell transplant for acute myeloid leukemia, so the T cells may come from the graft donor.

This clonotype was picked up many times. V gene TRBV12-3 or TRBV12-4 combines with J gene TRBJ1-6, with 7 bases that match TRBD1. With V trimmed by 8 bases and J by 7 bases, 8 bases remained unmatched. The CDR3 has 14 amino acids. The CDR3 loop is CASLEGQLNSPLHF. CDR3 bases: TGTGCCAGCTTGGAGGGACAGCTAAATTCACCCCTCCACTTT.

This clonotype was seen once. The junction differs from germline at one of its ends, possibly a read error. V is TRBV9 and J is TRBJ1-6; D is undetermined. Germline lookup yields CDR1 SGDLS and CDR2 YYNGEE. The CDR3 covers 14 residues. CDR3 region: CANSARTENSPLHF. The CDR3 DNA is TGTGCCAACAGCGCAAGAACAGAGAATTCACCCCTCCACTTT.

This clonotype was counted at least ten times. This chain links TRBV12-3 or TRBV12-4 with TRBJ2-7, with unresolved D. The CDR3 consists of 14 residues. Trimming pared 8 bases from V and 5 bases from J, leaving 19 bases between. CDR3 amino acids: CASSHGQKLHEQYF. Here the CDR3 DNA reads TGTGCCAGCTCCCACGGGCAAAAACTCCACGAGCAGTACTTC.

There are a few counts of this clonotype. The CDR3 is CASSYATGGYTF. As DNA, the CDR3 is TGCGCCAGCAGCTATGCAACGGGTGGCTACACCTTC. V is TRBV5-1 and J is TRBJ1-2; D not certain. This CDR3 comprises 12 residues. Germline V gene data show CDR1 as SGHRS and CDR2 as YFSETQ. V was clipped by 3 bases and J by 7 bases, with 10 bases between them.

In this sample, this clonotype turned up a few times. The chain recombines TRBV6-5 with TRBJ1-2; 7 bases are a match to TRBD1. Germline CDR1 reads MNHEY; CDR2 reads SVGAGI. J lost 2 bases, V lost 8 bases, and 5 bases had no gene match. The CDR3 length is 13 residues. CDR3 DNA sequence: TGTGCCAGCCGGGGGACAGCCAACTATGGCTACACCTTC. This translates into CASRGTANYGYTF.

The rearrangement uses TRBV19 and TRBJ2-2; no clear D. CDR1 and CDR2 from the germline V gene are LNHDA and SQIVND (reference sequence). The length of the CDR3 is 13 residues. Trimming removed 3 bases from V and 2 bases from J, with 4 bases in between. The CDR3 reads CASSIANTGELFF. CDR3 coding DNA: TGTGCCAGTAGTATTGCCAACACCGGGGAGCTGTTTTTT.

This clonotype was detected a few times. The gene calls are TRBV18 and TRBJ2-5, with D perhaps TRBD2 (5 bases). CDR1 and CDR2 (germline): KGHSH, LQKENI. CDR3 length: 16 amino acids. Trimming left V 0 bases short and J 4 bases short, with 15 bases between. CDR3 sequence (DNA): TGTGCCAGCTCACCACCGAGGGCAGTAAGAGGAGAGACCCAGTACTTC. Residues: CASSPPRAVRGETQYF.

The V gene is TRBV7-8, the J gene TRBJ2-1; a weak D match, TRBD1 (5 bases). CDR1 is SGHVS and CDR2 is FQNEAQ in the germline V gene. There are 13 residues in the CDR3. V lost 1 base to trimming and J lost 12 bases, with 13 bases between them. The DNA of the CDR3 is TGTGCCAGCAGCTTAGTGGCAGGGCTGGGGCAGTTCTTC. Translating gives CASSLVAGLGQFF.

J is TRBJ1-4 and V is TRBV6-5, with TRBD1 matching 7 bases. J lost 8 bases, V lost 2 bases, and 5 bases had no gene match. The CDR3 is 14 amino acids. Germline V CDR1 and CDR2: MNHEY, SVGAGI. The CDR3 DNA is TGTGCCAGCAGTTACGAGGCCAGGGGGGAAAAACTGTTTTTT. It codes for CASSYEARGEKLFF.

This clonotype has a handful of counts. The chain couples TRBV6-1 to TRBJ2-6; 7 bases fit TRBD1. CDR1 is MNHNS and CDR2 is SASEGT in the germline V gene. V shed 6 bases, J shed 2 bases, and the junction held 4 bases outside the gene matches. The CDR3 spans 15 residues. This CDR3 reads CASRPDRAGANVLTF. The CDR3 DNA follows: TGTGCCAGCAGACCCGACAGGGCTGGGGCCAACGTCCTGACTTTC.

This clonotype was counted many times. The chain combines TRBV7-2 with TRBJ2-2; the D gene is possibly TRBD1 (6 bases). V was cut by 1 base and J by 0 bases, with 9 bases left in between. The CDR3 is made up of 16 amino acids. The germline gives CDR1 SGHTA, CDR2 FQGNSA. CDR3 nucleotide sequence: TGTGCCAGCAGCTTAGTAGGGGGTTCGAACACCGGGGAGCTGTTTTTT. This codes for CASSLVGGSNTGELFF.

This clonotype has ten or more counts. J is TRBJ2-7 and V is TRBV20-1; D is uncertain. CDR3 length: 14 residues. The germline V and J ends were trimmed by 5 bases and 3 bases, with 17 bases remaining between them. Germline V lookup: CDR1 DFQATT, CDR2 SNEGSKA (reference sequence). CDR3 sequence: CSALTQGPIYEQYF. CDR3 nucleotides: TGCAGTGCTCTAACCCAAGGGCCGATCTACGAGCAGTACTTC.

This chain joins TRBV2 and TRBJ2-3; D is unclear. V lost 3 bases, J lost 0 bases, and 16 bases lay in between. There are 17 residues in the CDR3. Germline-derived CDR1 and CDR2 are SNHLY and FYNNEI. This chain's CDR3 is CASSDLSRTTSTDTQYF. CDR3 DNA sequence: TGTGCCAGCAGTGACCTTTCCCGAACAACTAGCACAGATACGCAGTATTTT.

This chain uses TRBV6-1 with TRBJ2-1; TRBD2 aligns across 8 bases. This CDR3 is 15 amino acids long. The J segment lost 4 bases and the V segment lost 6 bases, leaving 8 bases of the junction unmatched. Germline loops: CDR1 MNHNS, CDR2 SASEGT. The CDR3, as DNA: TGTGCCAGCAGACAAAGCGGGGGATCGTACAATGAGCAGTTCTTC. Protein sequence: CASRQSGGSYNEQFF.

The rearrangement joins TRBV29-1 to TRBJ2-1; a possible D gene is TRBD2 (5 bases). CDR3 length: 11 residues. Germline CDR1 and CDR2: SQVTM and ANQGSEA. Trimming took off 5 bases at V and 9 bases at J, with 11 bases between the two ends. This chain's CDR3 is CSVWMEVEQFF. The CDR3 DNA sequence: TGCAGCGTTTGGATGGAGGTTGAGCAGTTCTTC.

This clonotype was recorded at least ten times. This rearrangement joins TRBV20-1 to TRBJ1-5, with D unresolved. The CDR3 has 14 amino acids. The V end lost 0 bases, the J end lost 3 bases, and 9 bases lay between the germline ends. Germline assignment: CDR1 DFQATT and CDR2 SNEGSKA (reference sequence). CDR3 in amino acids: CSARDRTPNQPQHF. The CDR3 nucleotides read TGCAGTGCTAGAGATAGGACCCCCAATCAGCCCCAGCATTTT.

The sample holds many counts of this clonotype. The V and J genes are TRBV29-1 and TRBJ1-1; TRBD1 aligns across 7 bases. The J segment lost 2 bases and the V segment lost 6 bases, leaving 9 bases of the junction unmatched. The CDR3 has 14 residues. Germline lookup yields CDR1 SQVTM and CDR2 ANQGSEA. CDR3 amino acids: CSVVRGGSNTEAFF. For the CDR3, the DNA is TGCAGCGTAGTACGAGGGGGCTCTAACACTGAAGCTTTCTTT.

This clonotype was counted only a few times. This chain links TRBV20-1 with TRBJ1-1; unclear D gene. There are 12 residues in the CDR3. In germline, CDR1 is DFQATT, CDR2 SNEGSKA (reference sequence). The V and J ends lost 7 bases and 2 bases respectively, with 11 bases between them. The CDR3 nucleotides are TGCAGTGTTTCTACACAAAACACTGAAGCTTTCTTT. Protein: CSVSTQNTEAFF.

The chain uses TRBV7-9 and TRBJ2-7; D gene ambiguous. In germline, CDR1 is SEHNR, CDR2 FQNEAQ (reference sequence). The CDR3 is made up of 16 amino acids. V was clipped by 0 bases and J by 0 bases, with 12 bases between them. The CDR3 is CASSLAKALSSYEQYF. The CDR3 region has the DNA TGTGCCAGCAGCTTAGCGAAGGCTTTGAGCTCCTACGAGCAGTACTTC.

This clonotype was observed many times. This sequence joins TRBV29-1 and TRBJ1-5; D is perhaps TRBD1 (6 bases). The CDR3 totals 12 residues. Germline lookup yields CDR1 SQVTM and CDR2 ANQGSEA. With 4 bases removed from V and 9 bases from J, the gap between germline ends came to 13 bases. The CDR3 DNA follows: TGCAGCGTTGGAGGGGGAGGCCGGCCCCAGCATTTT. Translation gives CSVGGGGRPQHF.